The 32 T cell receptor beta chains in this list originate from one sample, sequenced in a study of T cells in Graves' hyperthyroidism and ophthalmopathy. RNA transcripts were the template for amplifying TCR beta CDR3 regions. With the HTBI primer set, the TCR CDR3 went through a first round of RT-PCR. TCRdb re-called the multiplex PCR reads with MiXCR, one entry per CDR3 protein. The table shows approximately 700,000 distinct CDR3 sequences, with approximately 42% occurring only once. Sequenced: peripheral blood or thyroid tissue (not recorded which). The source is an adult man with Graves' disease, either hyperthyroidism or ophthalmopathy (not recorded which).

The rearrangement uses TRBV13 and TRBJ2-7; no clear D gene. The CDR3 spans 14 residues. Germline CDR1 PRHDT, CDR2 FYEKMQ (reference sequence). Between the trimmed V and J ends, which lost 6 bases and 2 bases, there was a span of 14 bases. CDR3 protein: CASSFRRSAYEQYF. As DNA, the CDR3 is TGTGCCAGCAGTTTCCGACGTTCCGCCTACGAGCAGTACTTC.

This chain connects TRBV11-2 to TRBJ1-5, with D possibly being TRBD1 (5 bases). The CDR3 has 14 amino acids. Trimming removed 6 bases from V and 3 bases from J, with 12 bases in between. Germline V gene data show CDR1 as SGHAT and CDR2 as FQNNGV. CDR3 coding DNA: TGTGCCAGCAGTTCCGGGGGGTTCAATCAGCCCCAGCATTTT. It specifies CASSSGGFNQPQHF.

V usage is TRBV24-1 and J usage is TRBJ2-2; D unresolved. V shed 7 bases and J shed 1 base, with 6 bases lying between them. The CDR3 totals 13 residues. Germline CDR1 KGHDR, CDR2 SFDVKD. CDR3: CATRQKNTGELFF. The CDR3 DNA reads as TGTGCCACCAGACAGAAGAACACCGGGGAGCTGTTTTTT.

The chain combines TRBV20-1 with TRBJ1-2; 7 bases map to TRBD1. CDR1 is DFQATT, CDR2 SNEGSKA, per germline (reference sequence). V lost 3 bases and J lost 7; bases outside the gene matches: 8. The CDR3 is 13 residues long. CDR3 sequence (DNA): TGCAGTGCTAGTAAGGGGGCGCGCGGTGGCTACACCTTC. Translation: CSASKGARGGYTF.

This clonotype has only a few counts. V and J are TRBV19 and TRBJ1-5, with 9 nucleotides matching TRBD1. This CDR3 comprises 15 residues. CDR1 LNHDA and CDR2 SQIVND come from the germline V gene (reference sequence). The V segment lost 5 bases and the J segment 3 bases; nucleotides outside the gene matches: 5. Written as DNA, the CDR3 is TGTGCCAGTAGTGATAACAGGGGGCCCAATCAGCCCCAGCATTTT. Translating gives CASSDNRGPNQPQHF.

A word on this clonotype: A much more abundant neighbour one base away suggests this may be a read error. J is TRBJ2-5 and V is TRBV7-9; TRBD1 agrees at 9 bases. This CDR3 has 15 amino acids. Germline values: CDR1 SEHNR, CDR2 FQNEAQ (reference sequence). Germline trimming cut 3 bases from V and 2 bases from J; bases unmatched to any gene: 4. CDR3 in amino acids: CASSLGGTGQETQYF. CDR3 DNA sequence: TGTGCCAGCAGCTTGGGCGGGACAGGGCAAGAGACCCAGTACTTC.

At least ten counts were recorded for this clonotype. The gene calls are TRBV7-6 and TRBJ1-6; weak D call: TRBD1 (6 bases). V lost 2 bases and J lost 7, with 12 bases in between. Per germline, CDR1 SGHVS and CDR2 FNYEAQ. CDR3 length equals 15 residues. The CDR3 DNA sequence: TGTGCCAGCAGCTTACGCCCGGGGGGCAATTCACCCCTCCACTTT. Translated: CASSLRPGGNSPLHF.

A few counts support this clonotype. A junction boundary mismatches the germline segment, possibly from a read error. The chain has TRBV7-8 and TRBJ1-1; D is unclear. In germline, CDR1 is SGHVS, CDR2 FQNEAQ. CDR3 size: 15 residues. The CDR3 nucleotides are TGCGCCAGCAGCCCCGGTGGGGTGGTGAACACTGAAGCTTTCTTT. This codes for CASSPGGVVNTEAFF.

CDR3 region: CASTPPSGRNTGELFF. The CDR3 bases are TGTGCCAGCACCCCGCCCAGCGGGCGGAACACCGGGGAGCTGTTTTTT. J is TRBJ2-2 and V is TRBV2; possible D gene TRBD2, 6 bases. The germline V and J ends were trimmed by 7 bases and 1 base, with 16 bases remaining between them. The CDR3 has 16 amino acids. Per germline, CDR1 SNHLY and CDR2 FYNNEI.

The V gene is TRBV5-1, the J gene TRBJ1-2; D might be TRBD1 (6 bases). Germline CDR1 and CDR2: SGHRS and YFSETQ. The CDR3 has 14 amino acids. Trimming took 3 bases from V and 0 from J, leaving 9 bases between them. CDR3 coding DNA: TGCGCCAGCAGCTACCAGGGGTCTAACTATGGCTACACCTTC. Residues: CASSYQGSNYGYTF.

This clonotype was recorded once. The chain employs TRBV7-3 and TRBJ1-2, with 10 bases that match TRBD1. After removal of 4 bases from V and 4 bases from J, the junction contained 3 bases not matched to a gene. Germline V gene data show CDR1 as SGHTA and CDR2 as FQGTGA. The CDR3 covers 14 residues. The CDR3 coding sequence is TGTGCCAGCAGCTCGACAGGGGGCGGCTATGGCTACACCTTC. Amino acid sequence: CASSSTGGGYGYTF.

This clonotype was seen many times. The rearrangement uses TRBV24-1 and TRBJ1-1; unclear D gene. Per germline, CDR1 KGHDR and CDR2 SFDVKD. The CDR3 loop spans 15 amino acids. V was shortened by 0 bases and J by 1 base, with 8 bases between the two germline ends. CDR3 DNA: TGTGCCACCAGTGATTTGCGGCCTTGGAACACTGAAGCTTTCTTT. Protein sequence: CATSDLRPWNTEAFF.

This clonotype was seen more than once but under ten times. V usage is TRBV7-2 and J usage is TRBJ1-1; D ambiguous. In germline, CDR1 is SGHTA, CDR2 FQGNSA. Between the trimmed V and J ends, which lost 5 bases and 4 bases, there was a span of 17 bases. The CDR3 has 15 residues. CDR3 loop: CASSTDPSSFTEAFF. The CDR3 bases are TGTGCCAGCAGCACAGACCCATCCTCGTTCACTGAAGCTTTCTTT.

This clonotype was detected ten times or more. The chain has TRBV7-8 and TRBJ2-7; TRBD2 aligns across 10 bases. This CDR3 region has 18 residues. Trimming cost V 5 bases and J 0 bases; bases outside gene matches: 13. Germline CDR1 and CDR2: SGHVS and FQNEAQ. The DNA of the CDR3 is TGTGCCAGCAGCCCCAATGGACTAGCGGCCCTCTTCTCCTACGAGCAGTACTTC. Translating gives CASSPNGLAALFSYEQYF.

The J gene is TRBJ2-7, the V gene TRBV7-8; D tentatively fits TRBD1 or TRBD2 (5 bases each). The germline V and J ends were trimmed by 6 bases and 6 bases, with 21 bases remaining between them. The CDR3 contains 15 residues. Germline V lookup: CDR1 SGHVS, CDR2 FQNEAQ. CDR3 residues: CASSPHGAPSSEQYF. The CDR3 DNA sequence: TGTGCCAGCAGTCCTCACGGGGCACCCAGCTCCGAGCAGTACTTC.

This clonotype occurred many times. The rearrangement joins TRBV19 to TRBJ1-4; possibly TRBD1 for D (5 bases). V was clipped by 5 bases and J by 10 bases, with 23 bases between them. CDR3 length equals 16 residues. Looked up from germline, CDR1 is LNHDA and CDR2 is SQIVND (reference sequence). Written as DNA, the CDR3 is TGTGCCAGTAGTGTCCTCGACATCGAGGGGCTAGGAAAACTGTTTTTT. Translation gives CASSVLDIEGLGKLFF.

This clonotype was observed a handful of times. The chain joins TRBV5-5 to TRBJ1-1, with D unresolved. The CDR3 spans 14 residues. The V gene lost 4 bases and the J gene lost 0 bases, with 10 bases spanning the gap. Germline CDR1 is SGHKS and CDR2 is YYEKEE (reference sequence). The CDR3 nucleotides read TGTGCCAGCAGCCTGGGGTCCTTGAACACTGAAGCTTTCTTT. This codes for CASSLGSLNTEAFF.

As for this clonotype: Since a much larger clone is just one base distant, this may be a read error. The chain is built from TRBV7-6 and TRBJ2-7, with TRBD2 matching over 7 bases. The CDR3 sequence is 14 residues long. V gave up 4 bases and J gave up 9 bases; unmatched junction bases: 12. The germline CDR1 and CDR2 sequences are SGHVS and FNYEAQ. This CDR3 is CASSSTSVPGGQYF. CDR3 bases: TGTGCCAGCAGCTCAACTAGCGTGCCAGGAGGGCAGTACTTC.

The CDR3 protein is CASSRAPLGRLTYEQYF. The CDR3, as DNA: TGCGCCAGCAGTCGCGCCCCACTGGGGAGGCTAACCTACGAGCAGTACTTC. The rearrangement links TRBV10-2 to TRBJ2-7; possibly TRBD2 for D (6 bases). The CDR3 runs to 17 residues. The V gene's germline CDR1 is WSHSY and CDR2 SAAADI. V lost 5 bases, J lost 2 bases, and 22 bases lay in between.

This clonotype was recorded at least ten times. The genes are TRBV6-5 and TRBJ1-6; no reliable D call. The CDR3 has 13 amino acids. Trimming removed 2 bases at V and 7 bases at J, with 6 bases between. Germline CDR1 MNHEY, CDR2 SVGAGI. The CDR3 bases are TGTGCCAGCAGTTACACGGAGAATTCACCCCTCCACTTT. Translation: CASSYTENSPLHF.

This clonotype has at least ten counts. The J gene is TRBJ1-2, the V gene TRBV7-2; perhaps TRBD1 as D (6 bases). There are 12 residues in the CDR3. Germline V lookup: CDR1 SGHTA, CDR2 FQGNSA. V lost 4 bases to trimming and J lost 6 bases, with 9 bases between them. Here the CDR3 DNA reads TGTGCCAGCAGCTCGCGGACAGATGGCTACACCTTC. This sequence encodes CASSSRTDGYTF.

This clonotype was observed a handful of times. The chain combines TRBV20-1 with TRBJ1-1; D gene uncertain. The V and J ends lost 2 bases and 1 base respectively, with 11 bases between them. CDR3 length: 14 amino acids. Germline values: CDR1 DFQATT, CDR2 SNEGSKA (reference sequence). Written as DNA, the CDR3 is TGCAGTGCTAGATCCCCGGTGAGGAACACTGAAGCTTTCTTT. Its translation is CSARSPVRNTEAFF.

This clonotype was observed at least ten times. The V gene is TRBV15, the J gene TRBJ2-7, with D unresolved. The CDR3 extends over 13 amino acids. V dropped 0 bases and J dropped 6 bases, with 9 bases sitting between them. Germline CDR1 reads LNHNV; CDR2 reads YYDKDF (reference sequence). The CDR3 bases are TGTGCCACCAGCAGAGATGTCGTCTCCGAGCAGTACTTC. It yields the protein CATSRDVVSEQYF.

Many counts were recorded for this clonotype. The chain couples TRBV10-3 to TRBJ2-7; the match to TRBD2 covers 8 bases. V was pared by 3 bases and J by 3 bases, with 4 bases of the junction left unmatched. This CDR3 is 14 amino acids long. Germline V gene lookup returns CDR1 ENHRY and CDR2 SYGVKD. CDR3 sequence: CAISEAGEFYEQYF. The CDR3, as DNA: TGTGCCATCAGTGAAGCGGGAGAATTCTACGAGCAGTACTTC.

The chain combines TRBV2 with TRBJ1-2; D gene ambiguous. CDR1 and CDR2 (germline): SNHLY, FYNNEI. CDR3 length: 11 residues. The CDR3 is CASLMVLGYTF. The CDR3 DNA reads as TGTGCTAGCCTCATGGTTTTGGGCTACACCTTC.

The sample holds a few counts of this clonotype. V gene TRBV6-5 combines with J gene TRBJ1-2, with D unclear. CDR1 and CDR2 (germline): MNHEY, SVGAGI. The V and J ends lost 2 bases and 4 bases respectively, with 5 bases between them. The CDR3 runs 12 residues. CDR3 residues: CASSYETYGYTF. The CDR3 DNA sequence: TGTGCCAGCAGTTACGAGACCTATGGCTACACCTTC.

J is TRBJ2-5 and V is TRBV7-9, with 7 bases aligning to TRBD2. CDR3 size: 16 residues. Per germline, CDR1 SEHNR and CDR2 FQNEAQ (reference sequence). With 6 bases clipped from V and 0 bases from J, the junction kept 10 bases outside the gene matches. The CDR3 sequence is CASSRRSGTYQETQYF. For the CDR3, the DNA is TGTGCCAGCAGTCGAAGGAGCGGGACGTACCAAGAGACCCAGTACTTC.

The chain has TRBV5-5 and TRBJ2-5; D is unresolved. The germline V gene encodes CDR1 SGHKS and CDR2 YYEKEE (reference sequence). The CDR3 totals 14 residues. The V gene lost 0 bases and the J gene lost 1 base, with 7 bases spanning the gap. CDR3 sequence: CASSLATAQETQYF. The CDR3 nucleotides are TGTGCCAGCAGCTTGGCGACGGCCCAAGAGACCCAGTACTTC.

This clonotype was observed a single time. The V call is TRBV29-1, the J call TRBJ2-7; 10 nucleotides align to TRBD2. V lost 8 bases, J lost 6 bases, and 4 bases stayed unmatched. CDR1 is SQVTM and CDR2 is ANQGSEA in the germline V gene. The CDR3 has 11 amino acids. The CDR3 sequence is CSSGRAGEQYF. The CDR3 DNA reads TGCAGCAGCGGGAGGGCCGGCGAGCAGTACTTC.

The chain uses TRBV12-3 or TRBV12-4 and TRBJ2-7, with TRBD1 identical over 10 bases. Losses at the gene ends were 6 bases for V and 5 bases for J; bases not matched to a gene: 7. The length of the CDR3 is 14 residues. DNA of the CDR3: TGTGCCAGCAGCGAGAGACAGGGGGCAAACGAGCAGTACTTC. This sequence encodes CASSERQGANEQYF.

The genes are TRBV7-3 and TRBJ1-2, with D tentatively TRBD1 (5 bases). V lost 0 bases to trimming and J lost 3 bases, with 11 bases between them. This CDR3 is 15 amino acids long. Germline lookup yields CDR1 SGHTA and CDR2 FQGTGA. The CDR3 nucleotides are TGTGCCAGCAGCTTAACTAGCGGGGGGGACTATGGCTACACCTTC. Translation: CASSLTSGGDYGYTF.

CDR3 in amino acids: CASSYTAELALYEQYF. The DNA for the CDR3 is TGTGCCAGCAGTTACACGGCCGAACTCGCACTCTACGAGCAGTACTTC. The gene calls are TRBV6-5 and TRBJ2-7, with D unresolved. Germline V lookup: CDR1 MNHEY, CDR2 SVGAGI. Trimming removed 2 bases at V and 3 bases at J, with 17 bases between. This CDR3 contains 16 residues.